This T cell receptor (beta chain) was retrieved from a study of blood T cell repertoires in COVID-19. Study details: Acute-phase and convalescent COVID-19 samples originated in the United States, Italy and Spain. PBMCs, B-cell-depleted T cells, or T cells provided the cDNA or gDNA that made up the material.

The authors' processing: Reference gene primer amplification gave estimated nucleated cell counts. Here immunoSEQ multiplex PCR was the method, and the copy in TCRdb shows in-frame clones only, minus some. The V and J calls and the clone size are those of that table, but D and trimming were determined from the DNA. The sample yields 250,000 or so clones, approximately 86% seen once. The CDR3 is made up of 12 amino acids. The V and J ends lost 5 bases and 2 bases respectively, with 5 bases between them. Notes on this clone: The same CDR3 arises from other DNA sequences in this sample as well.

The sequence was collected from a woman aged 55-70 years with active or convalescent COVID-19. The chain carries TRBV12-3 or TRBV12-4 and TRBJ2-3, with D hard to call. Source material: peripheral blood. The CDR3 region is CASSLSTDTQYF. CDR3 bases: TGTGCCAGCAGTCTCTCCACAGATACGCAGTATTTT.